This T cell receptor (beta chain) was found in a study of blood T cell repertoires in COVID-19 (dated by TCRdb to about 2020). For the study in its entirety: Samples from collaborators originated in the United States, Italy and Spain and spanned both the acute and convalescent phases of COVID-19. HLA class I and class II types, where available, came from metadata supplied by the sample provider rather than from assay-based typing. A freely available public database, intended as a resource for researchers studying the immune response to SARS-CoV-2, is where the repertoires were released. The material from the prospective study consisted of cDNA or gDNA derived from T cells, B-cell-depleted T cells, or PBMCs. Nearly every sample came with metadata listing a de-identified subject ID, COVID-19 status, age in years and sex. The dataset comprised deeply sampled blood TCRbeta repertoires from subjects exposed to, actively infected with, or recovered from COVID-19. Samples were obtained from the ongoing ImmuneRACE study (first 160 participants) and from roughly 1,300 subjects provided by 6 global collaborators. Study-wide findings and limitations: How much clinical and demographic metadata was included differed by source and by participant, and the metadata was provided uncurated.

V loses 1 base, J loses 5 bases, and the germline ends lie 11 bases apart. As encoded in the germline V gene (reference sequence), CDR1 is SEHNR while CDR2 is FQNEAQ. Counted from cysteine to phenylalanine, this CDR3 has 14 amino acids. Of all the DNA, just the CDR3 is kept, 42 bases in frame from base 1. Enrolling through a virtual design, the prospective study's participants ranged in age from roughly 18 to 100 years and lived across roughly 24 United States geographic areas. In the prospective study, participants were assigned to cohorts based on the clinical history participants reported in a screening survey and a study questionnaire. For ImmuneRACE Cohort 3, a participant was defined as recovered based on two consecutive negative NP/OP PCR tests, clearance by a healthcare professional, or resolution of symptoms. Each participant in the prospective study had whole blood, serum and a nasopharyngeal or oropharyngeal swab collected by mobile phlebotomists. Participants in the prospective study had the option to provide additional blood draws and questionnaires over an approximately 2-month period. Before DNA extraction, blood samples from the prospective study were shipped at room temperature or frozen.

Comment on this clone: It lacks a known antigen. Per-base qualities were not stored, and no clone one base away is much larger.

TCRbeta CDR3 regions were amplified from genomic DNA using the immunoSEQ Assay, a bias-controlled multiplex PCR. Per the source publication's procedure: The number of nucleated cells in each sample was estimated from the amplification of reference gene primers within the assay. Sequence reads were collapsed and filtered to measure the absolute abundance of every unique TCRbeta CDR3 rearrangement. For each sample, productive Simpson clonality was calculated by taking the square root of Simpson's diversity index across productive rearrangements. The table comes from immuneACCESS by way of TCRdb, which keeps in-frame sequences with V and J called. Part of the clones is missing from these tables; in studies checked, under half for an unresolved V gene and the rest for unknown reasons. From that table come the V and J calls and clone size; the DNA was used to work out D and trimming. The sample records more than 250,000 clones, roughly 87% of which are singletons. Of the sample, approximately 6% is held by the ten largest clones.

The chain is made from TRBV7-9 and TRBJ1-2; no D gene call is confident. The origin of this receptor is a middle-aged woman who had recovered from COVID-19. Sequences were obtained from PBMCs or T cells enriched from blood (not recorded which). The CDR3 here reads CASSLGRRLYGYTF. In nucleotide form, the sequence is TGTGCCAGCAGCTTAGGTCGGAGACTATATGGCTACACCTTC.